This passage covers 18 T cell receptor beta chains from one sample sequenced in a study of persistence of HIV-infected CD4 T cells. The immunoSEQ assay was version 4, run in survey mode. Data came from immunoSEQ multiplex PCR; TCRdb stores just in-frame clones and leaves some out. Of about 40,000 clones in the sample, 75% to 80% were seen once. These receptors' targets are unknown. Overlapping HIV-1 Gag 15-mer peptides at approximately 1 ug per peptide per mL were used. Memory cells lacking CD40L and CD69 with high CD45RO were sorted. The material sequenced was CD4+ T cells sorted from PBMCs after roughly 18-hour stimulation, taken from a patient who received antiretroviral therapy. These receptors were obtained from an adult man with HIV who was CMV-seropositive.

This chain joins TRBV21-1 and TRBJ1-3. TRBV21-1 is a known pseudogene. The CDR3 extends over 18 amino acids. This CDR3 is CASSKGRTPQDSGNTIYF. In DNA, the CDR3 is TGTGCCAGCAGCAAAGGCAGGACGCCTCAGGACTCTGGAAACACCATATATTTT.

DNA for the CDR3: TGTGCCAGTAGTATAGATCTCAGGATACCTGAAGCTTTCTTT. This encodes CASSIDLRIPEAFF. The chain couples TRBV19 to TRBJ1-1; D not resolved. Per the germline V gene, CDR1 is LNHDA and CDR2 is SQIVND (reference sequence). V dropped 0 bases and J dropped 6 bases, with 11 bases sitting between them. The CDR3 sequence is 14 residues long.

This sequence joins TRBV19 and TRBJ1-1; TRBD1 agrees at 7 bases. V lost 7 bases to trimming and J lost 1 base; unmatched junction nucleotides: 9. Germline assignment: CDR1 LNHDA and CDR2 SQIVND (reference sequence). The CDR3 contains 15 residues. The CDR3 region is CASTLRQGWNTEAFF. The CDR3 nucleotides are TGTGCCAGTACTCTACGACAGGGATGGAACACTGAAGCTTTCTTT.

This clone qualifies as medium-sized. V is TRBV28 and J is TRBJ1-2, with D possibly TRBD1 on 5 matching bases. This CDR3 contains 14 residues. CDR1 and CDR2 from the germline V gene are MDHEN and SYDVKM. V was trimmed by 5 bases and J by 0 bases, leaving 10 bases between them. CDR3: CASSIGGANYGYTF. Here the CDR3 DNA reads TGTGCCAGCAGTATCGGGGGGGCTAACTATGGCTACACCTTC.

V and J are TRBV6-5 and TRBJ1-2; TRBD1 is a possible D gene (6 bases). The CDR3 covers 13 residues. The germline V gene encodes CDR1 MNHEY and CDR2 SVGAGI. Deletions cut 2 bases from V and 4 bases from J, with 8 bases between. The CDR3 sequence is CASSYGGLYGYTF. DNA for the CDR3: TGTGCCAGCAGTTACGGGGGCCTCTATGGCTACACCTTC.

This clone was recorded once. The gene calls are TRBV5-4 and TRBJ1-2; no clear D. Germline CDR1 and CDR2: SGHNT and YYREEE (reference sequence). Trimming pared 0 bases from V and 6 bases from J, leaving 12 bases between. The CDR3 runs to 14 residues. This CDR3 reads CASSLVRDRDGYTF. DNA for the CDR3: TGTGCCAGCAGCTTGGTGAGGGATCGTGATGGCTACACCTTC.

This clone was found a few times. The chain joins TRBV20-1 to TRBJ2-3; D is uncertain. V was clipped by 6 bases and J by 6 bases, with 10 bases between them. This CDR3 is 11 amino acids long. Germline CDR1 reads DFQATT; CDR2 reads SNEGSKA (reference sequence). DNA of the CDR3: TGCAGTGCCGCCGTTCGGGATACGCAGTATTTT. It encodes CSAAVRDTQYF.

This clone occurred once. J is TRBJ2-2 and V is TRBV27; 7 nucleotides line up with TRBD1. CDR1 and CDR2 from the germline V gene are MNHEY and SMNVEV (reference sequence). The CDR3 length is 13 residues. The J segment lost 7 bases and the V segment lost 6 bases, leaving 5 bases of the junction unmatched. CDR3: CASRVQGFGELFF. The DNA for the CDR3 is TGTGCCAGCAGGGTACAGGGGTTCGGGGAGCTGTTTTTT.

The rearrangement joins TRBV18 to TRBJ2-7; TRBD2 might be the D (7 bases). The germline CDR1 and CDR2 sequences are KGHSH and LQKENI. V was pared by 2 bases and J by 4 bases, with 18 bases between. The CDR3 length is 16 residues. This CDR3 is CASSPRAGAGSYEQYF. The CDR3, as DNA: TGTGCCAGCTCACCAAGGGCGGGGGCCGGCTCTTACGAGCAGTACTTC.

The chain uses TRBV7-2 and TRBJ2-7, with D tentatively TRBD1 or TRBD2 (6 bases each). V lost 7 bases, J lost 3 bases, and 16 bases lay in between. The CDR3 runs to 14 residues. Germline CDR1 is SGHTA and CDR2 is FQGNSA. The CDR3 nucleotides are TGTGCCAGCATTATGGAGGGGGAACGCTACGAGCAGTACTTC. Translated, it gives CASIMEGERYEQYF.

The chain joins TRBV5-4 to TRBJ1-1; 12 bases align to TRBD1. The germline V gene has CDR1 SGHNT and CDR2 YYREEE (reference sequence). V lost 0 bases to trimming and J lost 8 bases; unmatched junction nucleotides: 8. The CDR3 length is 16 residues. The CDR3 region is CASSLARDRGLREAFF. The CDR3 nucleotides are TGTGCCAGCAGCTTGGCACGGGACAGGGGGCTAAGAGAAGCTTTCTTT.

The V gene is TRBV6-4, the J gene TRBJ1-2; D unresolved. Germline CDR1 MRHNA, CDR2 SNTAGT. V was trimmed by 2 bases and J by 7 bases, leaving 14 bases between them. The CDR3 runs 14 residues. The CDR3 spells CASSDESKGRGYTF. The CDR3 coding sequence is TGTGCCAGCAGTGACGAGAGTAAGGGCCGTGGCTACACCTTC.

This chain uses TRBV19 with TRBJ2-7, with D possibly matching TRBD2 (6 bases). Germline CDR1 reads LNHDA; CDR2 reads SQIVND (reference sequence). This CDR3 region has 15 residues. CDR3 protein: CATGEGRGYRGEQYF. In nucleotides, the CDR3 is TGTGCGACGGGAGAAGGAAGGGGTTACCGGGGAGAGCAGTACTTC.

This clone appeared once. The chain combines TRBV18 with TRBJ2-5; D is possibly TRBD1 or TRBD2 (5 bases each). V lost 1 base to trimming and J lost 5 bases, with 11 bases between them. Looked up from germline, CDR1 is KGHSH and CDR2 is LQKENI. This CDR3 contains 14 residues. The CDR3 here is CASSPRGPKETQYF. CDR3 DNA: TGTGCCAGCTCACCACGGGGACCGAAGGAGACCCAGTACTTC.

The V call is TRBV5-6, the J call TRBJ1-5; possible D gene TRBD1, 6 bases. Trimming removed 4 bases from V and 1 base from J, with 9 bases in between. CDR3 size: 14 residues. Germline values: CDR1 SGHDT, CDR2 YYEEEE. CDR3 residues: CASSRTESNQPQHF. The CDR3 DNA reads TGTGCCAGCAGCAGGACAGAAAGCAATCAGCCCCAGCATTTT.

The chain carries TRBV6-5 and TRBJ1-3; weak D call: TRBD1 (5 bases). Per germline, CDR1 MNHEY and CDR2 SVGAGI. The CDR3 sequence is 16 residues long. With 3 bases removed from V and 0 bases from J, the gap between germline ends came to 12 bases. The CDR3 DNA is TGTGCCAGCAGTTATACGGGGACGAGCTCTGGAAACACCATATATTTT. Amino acid sequence: CASSYTGTSSGNTIYF.

The chain recombines TRBV5-1 with TRBJ2-5; 7 bases are shared with TRBD1. The CDR3 is 16 amino acids. Germline loops: CDR1 SGHRS, CDR2 YFSETQ. Trimming removed 4 bases from V and 5 bases from J; junction bases left unmatched: 14. CDR3 amino acids: CASSGETGVKMETQYF. The DNA of the CDR3 is TGCGCCAGCAGCGGGGAAACAGGGGTGAAAATGGAGACCCAGTACTTC. The complete variable domain, with remaining parts taken from reference TRBV5-1 and TRBJ2-5, reads KAGVTQTPRYLIKTRGQQVTLSCSPISGHRSVSWYQQTPGQGLQFLFEYFSETQRNKGNFPGRFSGRQFSNSRSEMNVSTLELGDSALYLCASSGETGVKMETQYFGPGTRLLVL.

About this clone itself: The junction and the germline gene differ at one end; a read error may be behind it. The chain links TRBV7-9 to TRBJ1-2, with a tentative D call TRBD1 (5 bases). Per the germline V gene, CDR1 is SEHNR and CDR2 is FQNEAQ (reference sequence). The CDR3 is made up of 12 amino acids. CDR3 DNA: TGTGCCAGCAGCCAATGGGGGTCACAGATCCCCTTC. Translated, it gives CASSQWGSQIPF.